This is a list of T cell receptor beta chains from one sample in a study of T cells after posttransplantation cyclophosphamide. Using immunoSEQ multiplex PCR, the repertoire was profiled, and TCRdb retains in-frame clones only, with some absent. Found here are tens of thousands of clones, 92% of them singletons; the top ten hold 3.1%. Sequenced sample: PBMCs. These receptors came from a woman aged 45-65 years in good health and a related stem cell transplant donor. Both conserved end residues are part of each CDR3. The order of the fields is D gene, V gene, J gene, CDR3 length, clone size, CDR3 DNA, CDR3 protein. D genes are given only for firm matches. Clone size is shown for a subset of rows, as once, few, many or a class of expanded clone.

>.|TRBV27|TRBJ2-7|13|.
TGTGCCAGCAGGCGGCAGATAGCCTACGAGCAGTACTTC
CASRRQIAYEQYF
>.|TRBV19|TRBJ1-1|14|.
TGTGCCAGTAGTCCGAGACAGTGGAACACTGAAGCTTTCTTT
CASSPRQWNTEAFF
>TRBD1|TRBV29-1|TRBJ2-6|16|.
TGCAGCATTGGACAGGGCTCTCCATCTGGGGCCAACGTCCTGACTTTC
CSIGQGSPSGANVLTF
>.|TRBV19|TRBJ2-7|14|.
TGTGCCAGTAGTATTGCCCGGGGCTCCTACGAGCAGTACTTC
CASSIARGSYEQYF
>.|TRBV28|TRBJ1-3|17|.
TGTGCCAGCAGTTTAGAGGGCATGGGGATCTCTGGAAACACCATATATTTT
CASSLEGMGISGNTIYF
>TRBD1|TRBV10-2|TRBJ2-7|12|.
TGCGCCAGCAGCCTCACAGGGGGCGAGCAGTACTTC
CASSLTGGEQYF
>TRBD1|TRBV27|TRBJ2-7|15|.
TGTGCCAGCAGACGACCTGGACAGGGGGCAAACGAGCAGCACTTC
CASRRPGQGANEQHF
>.|TRBV28|TRBJ1-1|14|once
TGTGCCAGCACCACCCCCGGGGGGGCCACTGAAGCTTTCTTT
CASTTPGGATEAFF
>.|TRBV29-1|TRBJ2-6|13|once
TGCAGCGTTGGGACAAGTGGGGCCAACGTCCTGACTTTC
CSVGTSGANVLTF
>.|TRBV2|TRBJ1-2|16|.
TGTGCCAGCAGCGCTAGGGGGACACGGGACAACTATGGCTACACCTTC
CASSARGTRDNYGYTF
>.|TRBV7-9|TRBJ2-7|13|.
TGTGCCAGCAGCCTAGAGTTGACGGGCGAGCAGTACTTC
CASSLELTGEQYF
>TRBD1|TRBV2|TRBJ2-5|13|.
TGTGCCAGCAGTAGGACAGGGGAAGAGACCCAGTACTTC
CASSRTGEETQYF
>.|TRBV5-1|TRBJ1-6|16|.
TGCGCCAGCAGCTTGGCCGGGGGGATCTATAATTCCCCCCTCCACTTT
CASSLAGGIYNSPLHF
>.|TRBV27|TRBJ1-1|16|.
TGTGCCAGCAGTCCAGATCCTAGGACAGCCAGCACTGAAGCTTTCTTT
CASSPDPRTASTEAFF
>.|TRBV28|TRBJ2-5|14|.
TGTGCCAGCAGTTTAGGGGCAGGGGAAGAGACCCAGTACTTC
CASSLGAGEETQYF
>.|TRBV6-5|TRBJ1-1|13|.
TGTGCCAGCAGTTACGTCGCGAGCACTGAAGCTTTCTTT
CASSYVASTEAFF
>.|TRBV5-1|TRBJ1-2|12|.
TGCGCCAGCAGCTTGTTAGGAGGTGGCTACACCTTC
CASSLLGGGYTF
>.|TRBV7-3|TRBJ1-1|14|.
TGTGCCAGCAGCCAGTCCGGTCCCGGGGGGGAAGCTTTCTTT
CASSQSGPGGEAFF
>.|TRBV5-6|TRBJ1-1|15|.
TGTGCCAGCAGCTTCTTTTGGGGGGAGAGCACTGAAGCTTTCTTT
CASSFFWGESTEAFF
>TRBD1|TRBV9|TRBJ2-2|14|.
TGTGCCAGCAGCGGGGGACAGACTACCGGGGAGCTGTTTTTT
CASSGGQTTGELFF
>TRBD1|TRBV7-3|TRBJ2-7|14|.
TGTGCCAGCAGCGACGGGACAGGGACGTACGAGCAGTACTTC
CASSDGTGTYEQYF
>.|TRBV11-2|TRBJ2-7|14|.
TGTGCCAGCAGCTCCGGTAACAGCTTCTACGAGCAGTACTTC
CASSSGNSFYEQYF
>.|TRBV30|TRBJ1-5|13|.
TGTGCCTGGAGTCAGGGGTACAATCAGCCCCAGCATTTT
CAWSQGYNQPQHF
>.|TRBV19|TRBJ1-2|14|.
TGTGCCAGTAGTCCGGGTGGTGGGGCCTGGGGCTACACCTTC
CASSPGGGAWGYTF
>TRBD1|TRBV27|TRBJ1-5|16|.
TGTGCCAGCAGGGGACCGGGACAGGGGGCCCGTCAGCCCCAGCATTTT
CASRGPGQGARQPQHF
>.|TRBV5-1|TRBJ2-5|13|.
TGCGCCAGCAGCTTGGGCGGTGGGGAGACCCAGTACTTC
CASSLGGGETQYF
>TRBD2|TRBV7-6|TRBJ2-3|16|.
TGTGCCAGCAGCTCTGAAGCGGGAGGGCCTACAGATACGCAGTATTTT
CASSSEAGGPTDTQYF
>.|TRBV9|TRBJ1-1|15|once
TGTGCCAGCAGCCCTACAGGGCAGGCTGGGACTGAAGCTTTCTTT
CASSPTGQAGTEAFF
>TRBD1|TRBV2|TRBJ1-1|14|.
TGTGCCAGCAGAACAGGGGGCGCTGGGACTGAAGCTTTCTTT
CASRTGGAGTEAFF
>.|TRBV25-1|TRBJ2-7|11|.
TGTGCCAGCAGTTACCGGGTAGAGCAGTACTTC
CASSYRVEQYF
>.|TRBV7-2|TRBJ2-1|13|.
TGTGCCAGCAGCCCCACCGGCTACAATGAGCAGTTCTTC
CASSPTGYNEQFF
>TRBD2|TRBV18|TRBJ2-3|18|.
TGTGCCAGCTCACCACTTCCAATAGCGGGAGGGCCAGGGGATACGCAGTATTTT
CASSPLPIAGGPGDTQYF
>TRBD1|TRBV19|TRBJ2-5|19|.
TGTGCCAGTAGTATGGAAAGAGAACAGGGGGCCAAGTCTCAAGAGACCCAGTACTTC
CASSMEREQGAKSQETQYF
>.|TRBV30|TRBJ2-7|14|.
TGTGCCTGGGAAACGACAGCCGTCTCCTACGAGCAGTACTTC
CAWETTAVSYEQYF
>.|TRBV5-4|TRBJ2-7|14|.
TGTGCCAGCAGCTTGGTGGGGGGGCCTTCCGAGCAGTACTTC
CASSLVGGPSEQYF
>TRBD2|TRBV6-1|TRBJ2-3|15|.
TGTGCCAGCCGGCCAGGGAGGGGCGCGTCAGATACGCAGTATTTT
CASRPGRGASDTQYF
>.|TRBV30|TRBJ2-3|12|.
TGTGCCTGGAAACAGAGCACAGATACGCAGTATTTT
CAWKQSTDTQYF
>.|TRBV6-6|TRBJ2-7|14|.
TGTGCCAGCAGTCGCCTCGACAGGAACTACGAGCAGTACTTC
CASSRLDRNYEQYF
>.|TRBV19|TRBJ2-2|15|.
TGTGCCAGTAGTATAGCTCCACTAAACACCGGGGAGCTGTTTTTT
CASSIAPLNTGELFF
>.|TRBV4-2|TRBJ1-5|16|.
TGTGCCAGCAGCCAAGAACCCAGGGTGAGCAATCAGCCCCAGCATTTT
CASSQEPRVSNQPQHF
>.|TRBV30|TRBJ2-1|12|.
TGTGCCTGGGAATACAGGGCGGGTGAGCAGTTCTTC
CAWEYRAGEQFF